The clone carrying this T cell receptor (beta chain) appeared many times. What it binds is unknown. The data are from a study of T cells after yellow fever vaccination. 5'RACE template switching generated TCR cDNA, adding a universal primer site and UMIs. One entry per CDR3 protein results from TCRdb running MiXCR on the 5' RACE reads. Of some 350,000 distinct CDR3 sequences in the sample, roughly 4% were seen once. Broader study findings: There was a possibility that FACS-sorted repertoires contained abundant clonotypes contaminating from the bulk population. Weaker, the secondary response had a peak occurring faster, on day 5 versus 15.

Germline CDR1 reads LGHNA; CDR2 reads YSLEER. Trimming pared 5 bases from V and 2 bases from J, leaving 19 bases between. The CDR3 has 17 amino acids. V is TRBV4-3 and J is TRBJ1-3; D is undetermined. This TCR was sampled from a man aged 18 to 35 who received the YFV17D yellow fever vaccine. This material consisted of PBMCs, taken 5 days after the yellow fever booster vaccination. CDR3 region: CASSFMDGDIPGNTIYF. The CDR3 DNA reads as TGCGCCAGCAGCTTCATGGACGGAGATATTCCTGGAAACACCATATATTTT.